This is a list of T cell receptor beta chains from one sample in a study of shared clonotypes between healthy human individuals. Assay used: immunoSEQ multiplex PCR; TCRdb lists only in-frame clones, some missing. The table records some 900,000 clones, around three quarters of them present only once. Sequencing was performed on memory CD4+ T cells sorted from blood. These receptors all come from a young man in good health. Both conserved end residues are trimmed from each CDR3. Each record gives: J gene, clone size, V gene, CDR3 protein. Rows may omit the clone size; those that give it use once, few, many or a size class.

TRBJ2-2 - TRBV7-8 ASSLGWGRAGELF
TRBJ1-6 - TRBV30 AGYYTGAGNSPLH
TRBJ2-7 - TRBV28 ASSPTDDIREQY
TRBJ2-1 - TRBV30 AWGQAYNEQF
TRBJ2-3 once TRBV4-1 ASSEPGGAGGNTQY
TRBJ1-5 - TRBV10-2 ASSENRPTGNQPQH
TRBJ2-6 - TRBV14 ASSQAVSGANVLT
TRBJ2-1 - TRBV19 ASSSQGLAYNEQF
TRBJ1-6 - TRBV14 ASRDRADSPLH
TRBJ1-4 once TRBV29-1 SVGRGEKLF
TRBJ1-1 once TRBV18 ASSPGGSTEAF
TRBJ1-2 - TRBV18 ASSPGDHLTNYGYT
TRBJ2-3 - TRBV19 ASSGPASASTDTQY
TRBJ2-7 - TRBV2 ASRFQAYEQY
TRBJ2-7 once TRBV27 ASSPQELGEQY
TRBJ2-3 - TRBV5-4 ASSATSGISTDTQY
TRBJ2-7 - TRBV5-1 ASSLSGQGHEQY
TRBJ1-1 - TRBV18 ASSPPAGWNTEAF
TRBJ2-3 - TRBV5-4 AATAGSTDTQY
TRBJ2-7 once TRBV6-5 ASSYSLGREQY
TRBJ1-4 - TRBV25-1 ASSEQGTPLATNEKLF
TRBJ2-3 once TRBV7-9 ASSTGDTQY
TRBJ1-5 - TRBV5-3 ARSFWGSNQPQH
TRBJ1-2 - TRBV30 AWSNSLGTHHYT
TRBJ1-4 once TRBV2 ASSEEVLEKLF
TRBJ1-1 - TRBV15 ATSRDTRTEAF
TRBJ2-1 - TRBV4-1 ASSQEIRGSSYNEQF
TRBJ2-2 - TRBV19 ASSETWGGELF
TRBJ2-1 - TRBV30 AWTRGGRTYNEQF
TRBJ1-5 - TRBV19 ASSMTERRSPQH
TRBJ1-6 - TRBV6-1 ASSFGTGGNSPLH
TRBJ1-2 - TRBV9 ASSVSSGRGAIGYT
TRBJ2-7 - TRBV5-1 ASSLRTSGGSYEQY
TRBJ2-7 - TRBV7-2 ASSLGQGAYEQY
TRBJ1-4 - TRBV7-9 ASSLDYQEKLF
TRBJ2-6 - TRBV19 ASGLIGTVVSGANVLT
TRBJ2-1 - TRBV7-2 ASRPSGGYNEQF
TRBJ1-6 - TRBV5-1 ASSFYPPNSPLH
TRBJ2-1 few TRBV30 AFRLAGFWDEQF
TRBJ2-3 - TRBV30 AWSRGSSTDTQY
TRBJ2-2 - TRBV19 ASSIDIWGTGELF
TRBJ1-6 - TRBV7-2 ASSLGYGRGNSPLH
TRBJ2-7 - TRBV7-2 ASSAFNSYEQY
- - TRBV30 AWSAAGTIYEQY
TRBJ1-2 few TRBV5-1 ASSKTGRDGYT
TRBJ2-2 - TRBV19 ASSIVSLGRLNTGELF
TRBJ1-5 few TRBV27 ASSPGQGSQPQH
TRBJ1-2 - TRBV2 ASSAQGAAGGYT
TRBJ2-7 - TRBV14 ASSLTSGRSYEQY
TRBJ2-4 - TRBV11-2 ASSSKQGSVGIQY
TRBJ1-4 - TRBV9 ASSHGDRINEKLF
TRBJ2-7 - TRBV7-2 ASSRPGTNEQY
TRBJ2-5 - TRBV7-2 ASSLGLAGETQY
TRBJ2-1 - TRBV7-9 ASSLDIEAVKGYNEQF
TRBJ1-4 once TRBV18 ASSRWDEKLF